The rows below give T cell receptor beta chains drawn from one sample of a study of CD4 and CD8 cells across lung adenocarcinoma regions. TCRdb itself ran the PCR reads through MiXCR, one entry per CDR3 protein. This table holds roughly 6,000 distinct CDR3 sequences, less than 60% found once. The sample consisted of CD8+ T cells from the margin of a lung tumor. The receptors were sampled from a male donor with lung adenocarcinoma. The CD4 and CD8 labels of this study may be unreliable. The CDR3 runs from the conserved cysteine through the conserved F or W. The order of the fields is J gene, V gene, clone size, D gene, CDR3 protein, CDR3 DNA. D genes are given only for firm matches. Expanded clones get a size class; other rows say once, few or many, or leave the size out.

j_call: TRBJ2-1; v_call: TRBV27; clone_size: -; d_call: -; cdr3_aa: CASSFSGNEQFF; cdr3_nt: TGTGCCAGCAGTTTCTCCGGGAATGAGCAGTTCTTC
j_call: TRBJ2-1; v_call: TRBV6-5; clone_size: medium-sized; d_call: TRBD2; cdr3_aa: CASRFSGTSGNEQFF; cdr3_nt: TGTGCCAGCAGATTCTCCGGGACTAGCGGCAATGAGCAGTTCTTC
j_call: TRBJ2-1; v_call: TRBV27; clone_size: once; d_call: -; cdr3_aa: CASRDPGALSSYNEQFF; cdr3_nt: TGTGCCAGCAGGGATCCAGGGGCCCTAAGCTCCTACAATGAGCAGTTCTTC
j_call: TRBJ2-3; v_call: TRBV27; clone_size: -; d_call: -; cdr3_aa: CASRWGGTDTQYF; cdr3_nt: TGTGCCAGTCGGTGGGGGGGCACAGATACGCAGTATTTT
j_call: TRBJ2-1; v_call: TRBV9; clone_size: many; d_call: TRBD2; cdr3_aa: CASSETSGRAQQFF; cdr3_nt: TGTGCCAGCAGCGAAACTAGCGGGAGGGCACAGCAGTTCTTC
j_call: TRBJ2-2; v_call: TRBV9; clone_size: -; d_call: -; cdr3_aa: CASSPHPSANTGELFF; cdr3_nt: TGTGCCAGCAGCCCCCACCCTAGCGCAAACACCGGGGAGCTGTTTTTT
j_call: TRBJ2-7; v_call: TRBV6-1; clone_size: large; d_call: -; cdr3_aa: CASSRDGSYEQYF; cdr3_nt: TGTGCCAGCAGCAGGGACGGATCCTACGAGCAGTACTTC
j_call: TRBJ2-1; v_call: TRBV12-3/TRBV12-4; clone_size: few; d_call: TRBD2; cdr3_aa: CASSLTGGFDEQFF; cdr3_nt: TGTGCCAGCAGTTTAACGGGGGGGTTCGATGAGCAGTTCTTC
j_call: TRBJ2-7; v_call: TRBV6-1; clone_size: once; d_call: TRBD1; cdr3_aa: CASRAPGTGAHEQYF; cdr3_nt: TGTGCCAGCAGGGCTCCCGGGACAGGGGCGCACGAGCAGTACTTC
j_call: TRBJ2-2; v_call: TRBV10-1; clone_size: -; d_call: TRBD1; cdr3_aa: CASSSVGGQGRVTGELFF; cdr3_nt: TGCGCCAGCAGTTCTGTGGGCGGACAGGGACGGGTAACCGGGGAGCTGTTTTTT
j_call: TRBJ2-1; v_call: TRBV7-6; clone_size: -; d_call: TRBD2; cdr3_aa: CASSWGLAGGNEQFF; cdr3_nt: TGTGCCAGCAGCTGGGGACTAGCGGGAGGGAATGAGCAGTTCTTC
j_call: TRBJ2-1; v_call: TRBV6-1; clone_size: -; d_call: TRBD2; cdr3_aa: CARIAGGSYNEQFF; cdr3_nt: TGTGCCAGAATAGCGGGAGGGTCCTACAATGAGCAGTTCTTC
j_call: TRBJ2-7; v_call: TRBV6-5; clone_size: -; d_call: TRBD1; cdr3_aa: CASSNRGQYEQYF; cdr3_nt: TGTGCCAGCAGTAACAGGGGGCAATACGAGCAGTACTTC
j_call: TRBJ2-1; v_call: TRBV7-2; clone_size: -; d_call: TRBD2; cdr3_aa: CAISSPGLAGYNEQFF; cdr3_nt: TGTGCCATCAGCTCTCCGGGACTAGCGGGGTACAATGAGCAGTTCTTC
j_call: TRBJ2-2; v_call: TRBV6-5; clone_size: many; d_call: -; cdr3_aa: CASSLGLITGAGELFF; cdr3_nt: TGTGCCAGCAGTTTGGGACTCATAACGGGAGCCGGGGAGCTGTTTTTT
j_call: TRBJ2-7; v_call: TRBV27; clone_size: few; d_call: -; cdr3_aa: CASSLWGGGFDEQYF; cdr3_nt: TGTGCCAGCAGTTTATGGGGGGGCGGATTCGACGAGCAGTACTTC
j_call: TRBJ2-1; v_call: TRBV6-5; clone_size: -; d_call: -; cdr3_aa: CASSYFPGRGNEQFF; cdr3_nt: TGTGCCAGCAGTTACTTCCCAGGACGGGGGAATGAGCAGTTCTTC
j_call: TRBJ2-5; v_call: TRBV7-3; clone_size: few; d_call: -; cdr3_aa: CASSLTGVQETQYF; cdr3_nt: TGTGCCAGCAGCTTAACCGGGGTCCAAGAGACCCAGTACTTC
j_call: TRBJ2-3; v_call: TRBV6-5; clone_size: -; d_call: -; cdr3_aa: CASSYMGDGKQYF; cdr3_nt: TGTGCCAGCAGTTACATGGGGGACGGGAAGCAGTATTTT
j_call: TRBJ2-6; v_call: TRBV6-1; clone_size: -; d_call: -; cdr3_aa: CASRSGTTAGANVLTF; cdr3_nt: TGTGCCAGCAGATCCGGGACAACGGCGGGGGCCAACGTCCTGACTTTC
j_call: TRBJ1-1; v_call: TRBV6-1; clone_size: many; d_call: TRBD1; cdr3_aa: CATKLQGANTEAFF; cdr3_nt: TGTGCCACTAAACTACAGGGGGCCAACACTGAAGCTTTCTTT
j_call: TRBJ2-1; v_call: TRBV6-5; clone_size: once; d_call: TRBD2; cdr3_aa: CASSYQGDKAGGGNEQFF; cdr3_nt: TGTGCCAGCAGTTACCAGGGGGATAAAGCGGGGGGGGGCAATGAGCAGTTCTTC
j_call: TRBJ2-7; v_call: TRBV6-1; clone_size: many; d_call: -; cdr3_aa: CASSPAVASYEQYF; cdr3_nt: TGTGCCAGCAGCCCCGCGGTAGCGAGCTACGAGCAGTACTTC